The TCR beta chain under discussion was sequenced for a study of CD8 T cells in ankylosing spondylitis. One entry per CDR3 protein results from TCRdb running MiXCR on the 5' RACE reads. The data hold about 300,000 distinct CDR3 sequences, with roughly 20% observed a single time. V dropped 7 bases and J dropped 3 bases, with 13 bases sitting between them. CDR1 is LGHDT, CDR2 YNNKEL, per germline (reference sequence). This CDR3 region has 13 residues. The clonotype originates from a female donor with ankylosing spondylitis or in good health (not recorded which). V and J are TRBV3-1 and TRBJ2-7; D is ambiguous. Sequencing was done on a sample of blood, either unsorted or a sorted T cell fraction (not recorded which). This CDR3 reads CASKNPSGYEQYF. For the CDR3, the DNA is TGTGCCAGCAAAAACCCATCTGGCTACGAGCAGTACTTC.